A single TCR beta chain is shown here with its context. Its antigen has not been determined. No quality values exist for individual bases; no much larger clone is one base distant. The germline V gene sets CDR1 to SGHDN and CDR2 to FVKESK. Trimming costs V 2 bases and J 4 bases, and their ends lie 11 bases apart. The CDR3 measures 14 amino acids from cysteine to phenylalanine. CDR3 DNA is the only sequence kept; it has 42 bases, read in frame from the first base. The data were obtained in a study of T cell changes during pregnancy in multiple sclerosis (dated by TCRdb to between 2018 and 2020). Study-level background: Changes in the T cell repertoire over the course of pregnancy were examined in this study in women with multiple sclerosis.

Receptors were amplified or captured by the immunoSEQ multiplex PCR assay. The immuneACCESS repertoire file appears here via TCRdb, limited to in-frame rearrangements. These files lack a portion of the clones; in checked studies, under half of the deficit traces to unresolved V genes, and the cause of the others is not known. A total of about 59,000 clones appear in this sample, approximately 92% of them only once. Clones ranked in the top ten supply approximately 0.36% of the sample. This TCR was recovered from a female donor with multiple sclerosis, enrolled in a pregnancy study. This material consisted of CD4+ T cells from peripheral blood mononuclear cells, taken before pregnancy. The chain couples TRBV14 to TRBJ1-1; no D gene can be assigned with confidence. The DNA sequence is TGTGCCAGCAGCCAACTTAGACCGGGCACTGAAGCTTTCTTT. This gives the protein CASSQLRPGTEAFF.